This TCR beta chain was observed in a study of human T cells and chemical hapten exposure (dated by TCRdb to the early 2020s). Describing the broader study: For sensitization, 2% DPC in acetone was applied to a roughly 2 cm by roughly 2 cm area of upper inner arm skin. Patients additionally received weekly therapeutic DPC doses to the scalp throughout the approximately 22-week study period. Patch tests used Finn chambers with 0.01% DPC on the upper back, scored after 6 days by International Contact Dermatitis Research Group standards. The patient cohort, mostly female, included alopecia areata with under or over 50% scalp involvement, alopecia totalis and alopecia universalis. The libraries were sequenced as a pool, and the TCR yield per sample differed mostly because of small variations in library volumes within the pool. This study followed changes in the peripheral blood TCR repertoire in vivo during primary and secondary sensitization of alopecia patients to the hapten diphenylcyclopropenone (DPC). Blood samples were taken from patients before sensitization (week 0) and then at 2, 6 and about 24 weeks after DPC sensitization. For TCR sequencing, blood came from twenty-nine alopecia patients at anywhere from one to four time points (pre-sensitization, 2, 6 and 24 weeks).

Study-level results and caveats: Patch test score correlated positively with the number of PT1 expanded TCRs, reaching significance at thresholds 8, 16 and 32 but not at 4. Because every patient had alopecia, a presumed autoimmune disease, the patients' immune response might differ from that of healthy individuals. The number of TCRs above 1 in 1000 frequency did not change with DPC sensitization; there was no evidence of global repertoire structure alterations. Repeated subsampling changed both the strength of the expansion versus patch-test correlation and the threshold at which the correlation became significant. Significantly more large CDR3 similarity clusters were formed by expanded TCRs than by pre-sensitization or healthy control sets, consistent with antigen-driven responses.

Library generation was performed with RACE. Sequenced on a NextSeq 500. During library preparation, unique molecular identifiers were attached to individual cDNA molecules so that TCRs could be counted in a quantitative, reproducible way. For every blood RNA sample, sequencing covered both the TCR alpha and TCR beta chains. As for the authors' bioinformatics: A median of about 87,000 TCRs per sample was observed, with a range of about 20,000 to 750,000. The Decombinator software suite was used to annotate V, J and CDR3 in the TCR reads. Every sample was subsampled to the same number of TCRs (28,000) for the PS versus PT1 abundance plots. TCRs were defined as expanded if absent before sensitization and observed at least eight times at the 2-week time point. TCRdb reprocessing: public reads trimmed at Q25 with fastp, clones called with MiXCR, in-frame beta chains kept. Each entry is one CDR3 protein sequence, shown with its most common DNA and genes. For this entry, the V and J calls and clone size follow TCRdb and not the study's own pipeline. The sample data list 90,000 to 140,000 distinct CDR3 sequences, and 34% of these were observed just once. The ten largest account for around 2.8% of the sample.

Explained via the paper, the time point label denotes: patch test 3, about 24 weeks after DPC sensitization. In the paper's terms, the treatment or condition label means: therapeutic diphenylcyclopropenone sensitization with weekly scalp DPC. At each patch-test visit, blood was drawn before the patch test was applied. Patients were considered eligible if aged 18 to 70, diagnosed with alopecia and deemed suitable for DPC therapy, and patients were excluded if pregnant. Total RNA was extracted from unfractionated whole blood collected in Tempus Blood RNA tubes. Turning to this clonotype: Its antigen remains unidentified. No base-level quality is on record; no much larger clone is a single base apart.

Inclusive of the bounding cysteine and phenylalanine, the CDR3 is 11 residues long. Kept here is only the CDR3 DNA, which spans 33 bases and is read in frame from base 1. Based on the germline V gene, the CDR1 and CDR2 sequences are SQVTM and ANQGSEA. Between the V and J ends, shortened by 5 bases and 3 bases respectively, the junction contains 4 bases. This receptor was obtained from a man aged 40-49 years with alopecia areata. Some clones in this sample may be carry-over from other donors' samples. The rearrangement joined TRBV29-1 to TRBJ1-4, with no D gene named confidently. The sequenced sample was whole blood, obtained in connection with sensitization to the hapten diphenylcyclopropenone (DPC). The DNA sequence is as follows: TGCAGCGTTATGCCTAATGAAAAACTGTTTTTT. This sequence encodes CSVMPNEKLFF.